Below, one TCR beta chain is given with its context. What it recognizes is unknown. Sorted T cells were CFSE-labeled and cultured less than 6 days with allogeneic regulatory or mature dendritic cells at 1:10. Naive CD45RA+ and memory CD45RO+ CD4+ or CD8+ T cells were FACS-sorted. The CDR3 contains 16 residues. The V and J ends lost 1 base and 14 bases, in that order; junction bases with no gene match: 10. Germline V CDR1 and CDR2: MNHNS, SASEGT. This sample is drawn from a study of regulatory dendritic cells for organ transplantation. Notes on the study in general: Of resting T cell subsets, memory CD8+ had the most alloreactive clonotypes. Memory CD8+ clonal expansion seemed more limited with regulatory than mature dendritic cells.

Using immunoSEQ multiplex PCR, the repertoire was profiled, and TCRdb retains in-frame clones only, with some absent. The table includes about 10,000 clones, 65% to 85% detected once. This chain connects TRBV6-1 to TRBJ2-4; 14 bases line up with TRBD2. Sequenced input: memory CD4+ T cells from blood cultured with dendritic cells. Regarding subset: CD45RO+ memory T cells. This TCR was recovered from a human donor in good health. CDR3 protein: CASSEEGGTSGSWEYF. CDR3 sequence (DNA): TGTGCCAGCAGTGAAGAGGGCGGGACTAGCGGGAGTTGGGAGTACTTC.